This TCR beta chain was captured in a study of blood T cells in healthy people across ages (dated by TCRdb to the mid-2010s). Regarding the study in general: In model experiments, template switching captured about one uniquely barcoded TCR beta cDNA molecule for every two T cells. The study measured age-related changes in TCR beta repertoire diversity using deep sequencing normalized with unique cDNA molecular identifiers. Four age groups were formed from the donors: young (average approximately 17 years), middle-aged (more than 35), aged (more than 55) and long-lived (about 80). Donors of different ages were randomly distributed across sequencing lanes to avoid experimental bias. The study analyzed two additional independent replicas of 1 million unique cDNA reads from the same blood draw for two donors, one aged 18 to 30 and one aged 80 or older.

The protocol used for the library was 5' RACE. The sequencer was an Illumina HiSeq 2500. The second PCR ran for about 6 to 12 cycles and used a J-beta primer mix along with a sample-barcoded 5' primer. Each TCR beta cDNA molecule received a unique molecular identifier from a template-switch 5' adaptor carrying 12 random nucleotides. Each sample yielded at least 3 million CDR3-containing paired-end reads. All of the RNA was converted into first-strand cDNA using the Mint cDNA synthesis kit, with a TRBC-specific oligonucleotide serving as the primer. After uracil-DNA glycosylase treatment, a first 18-cycle PCR used universal primers M1SS and BC2_uni_R on all cDNA. The original methods were these. Normalization of each sample was performed by random selection of 1 million high-quality reads, each carrying a distinct molecular identifier. Reads sharing molecular identifiers were discarded rather than binned into consensus sequences. MiTCR, with a Q25 quality threshold and the strictest error-elimination algorithm, was used for CDR3 identification, clonotype clustering and error correction. A nonparametric unseen species model using Euler transformation provided a lower-bound estimate of total TCR beta diversity. The raw public data were reprocessed by TCRdb itself: fastp quality trimming at Q25, MiXCR clonotype calling, in-frame beta chains only. Every distinct CDR3 protein forms one entry, paired with its most common genes and DNA. The authors' filters were not applied to this entry. This sample comprises more than 1 million distinct CDR3 sequences, 35% to 55% of them detected only once. The ten largest clones add up to under 20% of the sample.

Systemically healthy Caucasian individuals from Russia, over 30 in total and aged roughly 6 to 100 years, were included as donors. Each donor gave about 10 milliliters of peripheral blood, drawn into EDTA-treated Vacutainer tubes. Ficoll-Paque density-gradient centrifugation was used to isolate PBMCs, with at least 7 million obtained per sample. Total RNA was extracted from PBMCs with Trizol reagent, with at least 5.5 micrograms obtained per sample. The percentages of naive CD45RAhigh/CD27high T cells were determined by flow cytometry on a PBMC aliquot from every donor. Points on this clonotype: Its antigen remains unidentified. One base away there is no much larger clone; base qualities are not given.

Germline trimming: 5 bases from V, 4 bases from J; junction bases outside gene matches: 11. The germline V gene (reference sequence) gives CDR1 as DFQATT and CDR2 as SNEGSKA. There are 15 amino acids in the CDR3, from cysteine to phenylalanine inclusive. Kept here is only the CDR3 DNA, which spans 45 bases and is read in frame from base 1. The full study reports these points: Observed TCR beta diversity per million T cells fell roughly linearly with age, and a significant reduction was already apparent by age approximately 41. Estimates of total diversity from one million sequenced T cells were regarded as lower bounds and underestimates. Conclusive comparison of naive and antigen-experienced compartments was prevented by the profiling of bulk unsorted PBMCs. A strong correlation was found between observed TCR beta diversity and the percentage of naive T cells measured by flow cytometry. Compared with the aged group, the long-lived group had more naive CD4+ T cells, fewer expanded clones and increased TCR diversity, a pattern suggesting age selection. Because the CMV infection status of the donors was unknown, age-related changes in expanded clonotypes may potentially have been confounded.

The V gene is TRBV20-1 and the J gene is TRBJ2-7; 10 nucleotides in the junction match TRBD1. This receptor was identified in a woman aged 55-70 years in good health. The sequencing input was blood. The bases read TGCAGTGCTCCTAGTTCCGGGACAGGGGTATACGAGCAGTACTTC. This codes for CSAPSSGTGVYEQYF.